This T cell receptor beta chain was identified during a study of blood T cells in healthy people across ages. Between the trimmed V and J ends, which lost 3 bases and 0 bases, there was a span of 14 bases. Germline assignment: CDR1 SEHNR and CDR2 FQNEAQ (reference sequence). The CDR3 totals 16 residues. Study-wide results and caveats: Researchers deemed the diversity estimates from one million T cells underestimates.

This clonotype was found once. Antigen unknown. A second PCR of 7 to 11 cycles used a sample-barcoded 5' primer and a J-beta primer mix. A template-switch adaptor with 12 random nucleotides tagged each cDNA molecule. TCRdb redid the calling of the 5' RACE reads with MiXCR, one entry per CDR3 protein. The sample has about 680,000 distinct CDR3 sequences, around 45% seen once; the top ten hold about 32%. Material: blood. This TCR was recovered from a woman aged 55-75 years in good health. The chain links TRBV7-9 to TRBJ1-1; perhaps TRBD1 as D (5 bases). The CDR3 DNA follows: TGTGCCAGCAGCTTCCCCCGTGGGACGGTGAACACTGAAGCTTTCTTT. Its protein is CASSFPRGTVNTEAFF.